The 18 T cell receptor beta chains presented below share a single source sample, sequenced in a study of blood T cells in healthy people across ages (dated by TCRdb to about 2015). Library preparation used 5' RACE. Sequencing relied on an Illumina HiSeq 2500. The second PCR ran for roughly 7 to 11 cycles and used a J-beta primer mix along with a sample-barcoded 5' primer. TCRdb reran the public reads through fastp at Q25 and MiXCR, keeping productive beta chains. Identical CDR3 protein sequences are pooled into one entry, listed with their most common genes and DNA. The table for this sample lists some 760,000 distinct CDR3 sequences; roughly 25% of them were counted only once. Together, the top ten hold 9.4% of the sample. The data were also submitted as part of a second study, on T cells of mothers and their children.

Sample: blood. Receptors originate from a boy aged 5-17 years in good health.

This sequence joins TRBV5-1 and TRBJ2-7; the D call may be TRBD1 or TRBD2 (5 bases each). Germline V CDR1 and CDR2: SGHRS, YFSETQ. This CDR3 is 16 amino acids long. Trimming left V 2 bases short and J 3 bases short, with 18 bases between. This CDR3 reads CASSFARDAPFYEQYF. CDR3 in DNA: TGCGCCAGCAGCTTCGCTCGGGACGCTCCCTTCTACGAGCAGTACTTC.

J is TRBJ1-6 and V is TRBV9; D is possibly TRBD1 (5 bases). This CDR3 contains 14 residues. Deletions cut 0 bases from V and 12 bases from J, with 13 bases between. CDR1 and CDR2 (germline): SGDLS, YYNGEE. CDR3 in DNA: TGTGCCAGCAGCGTAGTCGGGGACCGGGGACCCCTCCACTTT. This codes for CASSVVGDRGPLHF.

This clonotype has a handful of counts. V is TRBV5-8 and J is TRBJ1-3, with unresolved D. Germline CDR1 reads SGHTS; CDR2 reads YDEGEE. The CDR3 runs 16 residues. Trimming left V 0 bases short and J 0 bases short, with 10 bases between. Here the CDR3 DNA reads TGTGCCAGCAGCTTGGCCATCGTGAGCTCTGGAAACACCATATATTTT. Amino acids: CASSLAIVSSGNTIYF.

The J gene is TRBJ2-5, the V gene TRBV6-5; 7 bases agree with TRBD1. The CDR3 consists of 15 residues. The V and J ends lost 2 bases and 1 base, in that order; junction bases with no gene match: 4. Germline lookup yields CDR1 MNHEY and CDR2 SVGAGI. This CDR3 is CASSYHGTVQETQYF. The CDR3 nucleotides read TGTGCCAGCAGTTACCATGGGACAGTCCAAGAGACCCAGTACTTC.

The chain couples TRBV27 to TRBJ2-2; tentative D call: TRBD1 (7 bases). The CDR3 length is 15 residues. Trimming pared 8 bases from V and 4 bases from J, leaving 17 bases between. CDR1 is MNHEY and CDR2 is SMNVEV in the germline V gene (reference sequence). CDR3 coding DNA: TGTGCCAGCGTTGACAGGGAGGATGGCACCGGGGAGCTGTTTTTT. Amino acid sequence: CASVDREDGTGELFF.

The table lists this clonotype with a few counts. This chain uses TRBV12-3 or TRBV12-4 with TRBJ2-3; 11 bases match TRBD2. The junction had 7 bases not matched to a gene; V was cut back by 6 bases and J by 2 bases. CDR3 length: 16 residues. The CDR3, as DNA: TGTGCCAGCAGCCCACTAGCGGGGGCCCACACAGATACGCAGTATTTT. Its protein is CASSPLAGAHTDTQYF.

This clonotype was seen only a few times. This chain joins TRBV3-1 and TRBJ2-5; 7 nucleotides match TRBD1. Trimming at V came to 4 bases and at J to 7 bases, leaving 9 bases not matched to a gene. Germline V gives CDR1 LGHDT, CDR2 YNNKEL (reference sequence). This CDR3 has 14 residues. This chain's CDR3 is CASSPRGAGGTQYF. For the CDR3, the DNA is TGTGCCAGCAGCCCTAGAGGAGCAGGGGGGACCCAGTACTTC.

The chain has TRBV6-2 or TRBV6-3 and TRBJ2-5; 7 bases align to TRBD1. The CDR3 runs to 15 residues. V lost 6 bases and J lost 1; bases outside the gene matches: 8. Germline lookup yields CDR1 MNHEY and CDR2 SVGEGT. The CDR3 here is CASSQLDRTQETQYF. The CDR3 DNA sequence: TGTGCCAGCAGCCAACTGGACAGGACCCAAGAGACCCAGTACTTC.

This clonotype appeared a few times. The chain employs TRBV20-1 and TRBJ2-3, with 12 bases matching TRBD1. The germline gives CDR1 DFQATT, CDR2 SNEGSKA (reference sequence). The J segment lost 3 bases and the V segment lost 0 bases, leaving 10 bases of the junction unmatched. This CDR3 has 18 amino acids. The CDR3: CSARDGGTGGSRTDTQYF. The CDR3 DNA reads as TGCAGTGCTAGAGATGGCGGGACAGGGGGCAGTAGGACAGATACGCAGTATTTT.

This clonotype was seen many times. The DNA for the CDR3 is TGTGCCAGCAGTTACTCCGGGACAGGAACCTACGAGCAGTACTTC. Translated, it gives CASSYSGTGTYEQYF. The chain carries TRBV6-2 or TRBV6-3 and TRBJ2-7; 8 nucleotides align to TRBD1. Germline V gene sequence: CDR1 MNHEY, CDR2 SVGEGT. Losses at the gene ends were 0 bases for V and 2 bases for J; bases not matched to a gene: 3. This CDR3 comprises 15 residues.

CDR3 bases: TGCGCCAGCAGCCAAGATCTGGGTAGTAGCGGTAGTACCTACGAGCAGTACTTC. Translated, it gives CASSQDLGSSGSTYEQYF. V gene TRBV4-3 combines with J gene TRBJ2-7; possibly TRBD2 for D (6 bases). CDR3 length: 18 amino acids. The germline V gene encodes CDR1 LGHNA and CDR2 YSLEER. V was pared by 0 bases and J by 2 bases, with 20 bases between.

This clonotype was detected only a few times. One end of the junction fails to match germline, which may point to a read error. V usage is TRBV7-3 and J usage is TRBJ2-1; TRBD1 agrees at 10 bases. This CDR3 is built from 14 residues. From germline, CDR1 is SGHTA and CDR2 FQGTGA. In DNA form, the CDR3 reads TGTGCCAGCAGCTTGGGACAGGGGTTTCCTCCGGGAAACTTC. Translation: CASSLGQGFPPGNF.

The genes are TRBV12-3 or TRBV12-4 and TRBJ2-2, with 7 bases lining up with TRBD1. This CDR3 region has 16 residues. After removal of 8 bases from V and 5 bases from J, the junction contained 14 bases not matched to a gene. CDR3 DNA sequence: TGTGCCAGCGGCACAGGGGAAGTCTCGGGAACCGGGGAGCTGTTTTTT. Residues: CASGTGEVSGTGELFF.

The genes are TRBV7-9 and TRBJ2-1, with a possible D match to TRBD2 (5 bases). The V and J ends lost 5 bases and 3 bases respectively, with 14 bases between them. Looked up from germline, CDR1 is SEHNR and CDR2 is FQNEAQ (reference sequence). This CDR3 spans 15 amino acids. The CDR3 DNA sequence: TGTGCCAGCAGCCCCCGGGAAACGTTCTACAATGAGCAGTTCTTC. Translating it yields CASSPRETFYNEQFF.

This clonotype has only a few counts. The chain joins TRBV2 to TRBJ2-3, with 11 bases lining up with TRBD2. Germline loops: CDR1 SNHLY, CDR2 FYNNEI. With 3 bases clipped from V and 8 bases from J, the junction kept 4 bases outside the gene matches. The CDR3 sequence is 14 residues long. CDR3 region: CASSDSLAGGTQYF. CDR3 nucleotide sequence: TGTGCCAGCAGTGACAGCCTAGCGGGAGGTACGCAGTATTTT.

The chain links TRBV20-1 to TRBJ2-3, with 8 nucleotides matching TRBD2. Germline CDR1 is DFQATT and CDR2 is SNEGSKA (reference sequence). The V segment lost 5 bases and the J segment 5 bases; nucleotides outside the gene matches: 6. CDR3 size: 13 residues. CDR3 loop: CSASSGSGDTQYF. Here the CDR3 DNA reads TGCAGTGCTTCCAGCGGGAGTGGAGATACGCAGTATTTT.

This clonotype was recorded a few times. V and J are TRBV28 and TRBJ2-7; D is tentatively TRBD1 or TRBD2 (5 bases each). The CDR3 is 18 residues long. Germline V gene data show CDR1 as MDHEN and CDR2 as SYDVKM. Deletions cut 5 bases from V and 0 bases from J, with 23 bases between. Here the CDR3 reads CASSLWGSGGRASYEQYF. CDR3 sequence (DNA): TGTGCCAGCAGTCTTTGGGGGTCTGGCGGGCGAGCCTCCTACGAGCAGTACTTC.

This clonotype was picked up a small number of times. The V and J genes are TRBV29-1 and TRBJ1-2; no definite D call. Germline assignment: CDR1 SQVTM and CDR2 ANQGSEA. The CDR3 totals 10 residues. The V and J ends lost 3 bases and 4 bases respectively, with 3 bases between them. CDR3 DNA: TGCAGCGTTGATGGCTATGGCTACACCTTC. Protein sequence: CSVDGYGYTF.